The 30 T cell receptor beta chains below were found in one sample sequenced in a study of CD8+CD57+ T cells in acquired aplastic anemia. Using genomic DNA as the template, TCR beta VDJ and CDR3 profiling was carried out. Using its own MiXCR run on the reads, TCRdb lists one record per CDR3 protein. The sample has more than 200,000 distinct CDR3 sequences; over 40% are singletons. Sequenced patients had shown CD8+CD57+ cell expansion by flow cytometry. The material sequenced was sorted CD4+, CD8+, or CD8+CD57+ T cells (not recorded which) from PBMCs. Receptor source: a human donor with aplastic anemia.

As to this clonotype: Mismatch with germline at one junction end may stem from a read error. The V and J genes are TRBV5-1 and TRBJ2-6, with D perhaps TRBD1 or TRBD2 (5 bases each). This CDR3 contains 16 residues. The germline gives CDR1 SGHRS, CDR2 YFSETQ. The CDR3 is CASSLSSPLGASVLTF. CDR3 DNA: TGCGCCAGCAGCTTGAGCAGCCCCCTCGGGGCCAGCGTCCTGACTTTC.

The V and J genes are TRBV24-1 and TRBJ2-7; D is possibly TRBD1 or TRBD2 (5 bases each). Germline lookup yields CDR1 KGHDR and CDR2 SFDVKD. The CDR3 length is 13 residues. The V end was cut by 9 bases, the J end by 0 bases, with 11 bases between. The CDR3 nucleotides are TGTGCCACCGGGGACGGGCACTCCTACGAGCAGTACTTC. Residues: CATGDGHSYEQYF.

The chain links TRBV2 to TRBJ1-1, with a weak D call TRBD1 (6 bases). The CDR3 is made up of 15 amino acids. CDR1 and CDR2 from the germline V gene are SNHLY and FYNNEI. V shed 3 bases and J shed 3 bases, with 14 bases lying between them. The CDR3 coding sequence is TGTGCCAGCAGTGATCAGGGGCGCAGAGACACTGAAGCTTTCTTT. It yields the protein CASSDQGRRDTEAFF.

The rearrangement links TRBV12-5 to TRBJ1-1; 7 bases agree with TRBD1. The length of the CDR3 is 13 residues. After removal of 10 bases from V and 10 bases from J, the junction contained 15 bases not matched to a gene. Per the germline V gene, CDR1 is LGHNT and CDR2 is FRNRAP. As DNA, the CDR3 is TGTGCTACTCTCCGGGCAGGGACAGCGGTAGCTTTCTTT. Its protein product is CATLRAGTAVAFF.

In the case of this clonotype: A much larger clonotype is one base distant, so this may be a read error. V and J are TRBV5-1 and TRBJ2-7, with 8 bases that match TRBD1. The J call is uncertain, as TRBJ2-1 better fits the DNA end. The CDR3 consists of 14 residues. Germline V gene lookup returns CDR1 SGHRS and CDR2 YFSETQ. The CDR3 DNA reads TGCGCCAGCAGCTTGGCCCAGGGGGCGGGTGAGCAGTTCTTC. It translates to CASSLAQGAGEQFF.

This clonotype was detected ten times or more. This chain connects TRBV10-3 to TRBJ2-7; D is unclear. This CDR3 contains 11 residues. V gave up 0 bases and J gave up 5 bases, with 2 bases separating them. The germline CDR1 and CDR2 sequences are ENHRY and SYGVKD. In DNA, the CDR3 is TGTGCCATCAGTGAGTCGAACGAGCAGTACTTC. Encoded protein: CAISESNEQYF.

This clonotype was seen repeatedly, ten times or more. V gene TRBV19 combines with J gene TRBJ1-2; 8 bases match TRBD1. Unmatched junction bases numbered 3, after V lost 7 bases and J lost 5 bases. The CDR3 sequence is 12 residues long. The V gene's germline CDR1 is LNHDA and CDR2 SQIVND (reference sequence). CDR3 nucleotides: TGTGCCAGTATGGGACAGGCGTATGGCTACACCTTC. It translates to CASMGQAYGYTF.

This clonotype was detected only a few times. The chain combines TRBV6-6 with TRBJ2-3; D is perhaps TRBD1 or TRBD2 (7 bases each). Trimming left V 5 bases short and J 6 bases short, with 18 bases between. This CDR3 spans 15 amino acids. The germline V gene has CDR1 MNHNY and CDR2 SVGAGI (reference sequence). The CDR3 loop reads CASSAPGGGMDTQYF. In DNA, the CDR3 is TGTGCCAGCAGTGCCCCAGGGGGAGGGATGGATACGCAGTATTTT.

Notes on this clonotype: One end of the junction varies from germline; a read error may be responsible. J is TRBJ2-5 and V is TRBV20-1; 7 nucleotides match TRBD1. This CDR3 has 15 amino acids. Germline V lookup: CDR1 DFQATT, CDR2 SNEGSKA (reference sequence). The CDR3 protein is CSAPQFRDRQETQCF. The CDR3 nucleotides read TGCAGTGCACCGCAATTCCGGGACAGACAAGAGACCCAGTGCTTC.

This clonotype was observed many times. The chain links TRBV24-1 to TRBJ2-3, with a possible D match to TRBD2 (6 bases). CDR3 length: 16 amino acids. V was cut by 5 bases and J by 1 base, with 15 bases left in between. Germline CDR1 reads KGHDR; CDR2 reads SFDVKD. The CDR3 nucleotides read TGTGCCACCAGTGCCCGCGTCTTAGCGGGCACAGATACGCAGTATTTT. Translating gives CATSARVLAGTDTQYF.

The chain recombines TRBV6-1 with TRBJ2-5; 10 bases match TRBD1. Germline-derived CDR1 and CDR2 are MNHNS and SASEGT. The junction had 5 bases not matched to a gene; V was cut back by 4 bases and J by 3 bases. This CDR3 is built from 15 residues. In nucleotides, the CDR3 is TGTGCCAGCAGTGGTCCGGGACAGGGGAAAGAGACCCAGTACTTC. It codes for CASSGPGQGKETQYF.

The rearrangement joins TRBV6-2 or TRBV6-3 to TRBJ2-2, with 10 bases aligning to TRBD2. Germline V gene sequence: CDR1 MNHEY, CDR2 SVGEGT. The CDR3 has 15 amino acids. With V trimmed by 5 bases and J by 4 bases, 4 bases remained unmatched. DNA for the CDR3: TGTGCCAGCAGTCTAGCGGGAGAGCGCACCGGGGAGCTGTTTTTT. Translation: CASSLAGERTGELFF.

This clonotype was recorded once. V is TRBV10-3 and J is TRBJ1-1; D perhaps matches TRBD1 (5 bases). There are 13 residues in the CDR3. The germline CDR1 and CDR2 sequences are ENHRY and SYGVKD. The ends were cut back, 4 bases at V and 0 bases at J, with 6 bases in the middle. CDR3: CAISGGVNTEAFF. The CDR3, as DNA: TGTGCCATCAGTGGAGGGGTGAACACTGAAGCTTTCTTT.

This clonotype was counted at least ten times. V is TRBV20-1 and J is TRBJ1-5; perhaps TRBD1 as D (5 bases). The V end lost 5 bases, the J end lost 2 bases, and 22 bases lay between the germline ends. CDR1 and CDR2 (germline): DFQATT, SNEGSKA (reference sequence). The CDR3 totals 17 residues. This CDR3 reads CSAANPGPLGGNQPQHF. DNA of the CDR3: TGCAGTGCTGCGAACCCGGGACCCTTAGGTGGCAATCAGCCCCAGCATTTT.

CDR3: CASSYRGRSYNSPLHF. DNA of the CDR3: TGTGCCAGCAGTTACCGGGGGCGCTCCTATAATTCACCCCTCCACTTT. The V and J genes are TRBV6-5 and TRBJ1-6; D is perhaps TRBD1 (6 bases). In germline, CDR1 is MNHEY, CDR2 SVGAGI. This CDR3 is built from 16 residues. V was trimmed by 2 bases and J by 0 bases, leaving 8 bases between them.

The rearrangement uses TRBV29-1 and TRBJ2-7, with D perhaps matching TRBD2 (5 bases). The length of the CDR3 is 12 residues. Germline values: CDR1 SQVTM, CDR2 ANQGSEA. V was shortened by 8 bases and J by 2 bases, with 13 bases between the two germline ends. CDR3 amino acids: CSSWTAPYEQYF. The CDR3 bases are TGCAGCTCCTGGACTGCTCCCTACGAGCAGTACTTC.

The J gene is TRBJ2-7, the V gene TRBV4-2; possibly TRBD1 or TRBD2 for D (5 bases each). Near its end, the DNA agrees better with TRBJ2-5, so the J call may be wrong. Germline CDR1 is LGHNA and CDR2 is YNFKEQ. There are 16 residues in the CDR3. CDR3 DNA: TGTGCCAGCAGTTTGGGTGCAGCAGGGACGAGAGAGACCCAGTACTTC. This encodes CASSLGAAGTRETQYF.

This clonotype was recorded many times. The chain links TRBV5-1 to TRBJ2-5, with TRBD2 as a possible D gene (5 bases). Between the trimmed V and J ends, which lost 0 bases and 7 bases, there was a span of 13 bases. The CDR3 has 14 residues. Germline V gives CDR1 SGHRS, CDR2 YFSETQ. CDR3 nucleotide sequence: TGCGCCAGCAGCTTGGGGGCTAATGAGGGGACCCAGTACTTC. It yields the protein CASSLGANEGTQYF.

On this clonotype itself: This sequence may be a read error, since a much larger clone differs from it by one base. The chain combines TRBV5-1 with TRBJ2-5; D tentatively reads TRBD1 or TRBD2 (6 bases each). The CDR3 is made up of 13 amino acids. Trimming removed 7 bases at V and 0 bases at J, with 10 bases between. Germline assignment: CDR1 SGHRS and CDR2 YFSETQ. CDR3 sequence: CASFGGNQETQYF. The DNA for the CDR3 is TGCGCCAGCTTCGGGGGCAACCAAGAGACCCAGTACTTC.

This clonotype was observed many times. This chain links TRBV9 with TRBJ1-1, with D tentatively TRBD1 (6 bases). CDR1 and CDR2 from the germline V gene are SGDLS and YYNGEE. The ends were cut back, 0 bases at V and 12 bases at J, with 12 bases in the middle. The CDR3 extends over 12 amino acids. CDR3 in amino acids: CASSVDRGPTFF. Here the CDR3 DNA reads TGTGCCAGCAGCGTAGATCGGGGGCCAACTTTCTTT.

On this clonotype itself: It is unclear where the CDR3 begins or ends on the DNA, so no DNA is shown, and the CDR3 is as TCRdb lists it. The V and J genes are TRBV7-2 and TRBJ2-5; the table's TRBD1 call for D was not verified on the DNA. The V gene's germline CDR1 is SGHTA and CDR2 FQGNSA. The CDR3 is made up of 19 amino acids, end residues included. CDR3 sequence: CASSLGGYGYTFGSGTQYF.

The chain joins TRBV7-7 to TRBJ2-1; 8 positions match TRBD2. CDR1 SSHAT and CDR2 FNYEAQ come from the germline V gene (reference sequence). CDR3 size: 18 residues. V lost 1 base to trimming and J lost 4 bases; unmatched junction nucleotides: 12. CDR3 DNA sequence: TGTGCCAGCAGCTTAGGGATAAGCGGGGGACAAAATTACAATGAGCAGTTCTTC. Translated: CASSLGISGGQNYNEQFF.

The chain carries TRBV9 and TRBJ1-6; a possible D gene is TRBD1 (5 bases). V lost 5 bases and J lost 7, with 10 bases in between. Germline assignment: CDR1 SGDLS and CDR2 YYNGEE. This CDR3 region has 13 residues. The chain's CDR3 is CASSWGGNSPLHF. The CDR3 DNA follows: TGTGCCAGCAGTTGGGGCGGAAATTCACCCCTCCACTTT.

Ten or more counts support this clonotype. J is TRBJ2-2 and V is TRBV6-6; the D call may be TRBD1 or TRBD2 (5 bases each). CDR3 length: 16 residues. Trimming cost V 5 bases and J 4 bases, with 17 bases left between them. Germline V gives CDR1 MNHNY, CDR2 SVGAGI (reference sequence). The CDR3 loop reads CASSNHGGSVTGELFF. CDR3 DNA sequence: TGTGCCAGCAGTAACCATGGGGGATCGGTCACCGGGGAGCTGTTTTTT.

As concerns this clonotype: A much bigger clone sits one base away, suggesting this may be a read error. This rearrangement joins TRBV5-1 to TRBJ2-1; 8 positions agree with TRBD2. V dropped 3 bases and J dropped 5; count of bases not matched to a gene: 7. The CDR3 is 15 residues long. Germline V gene data show CDR1 as SGHRS and CDR2 as YFSETQ. The CDR3 region has the DNA TGCGCCAGCAGCTCGGAACTAGCGGACCACAATGAGCAGTTCTTC. The encoded protein is CASSSELADHNEQFF.

The chain carries TRBV9 and TRBJ2-7; 10 bases agree with TRBD1. Germline loops: CDR1 SGDLS, CDR2 YYNGEE. This CDR3 is built from 13 residues. Unmatched junction bases numbered 4, after V lost 4 bases and J lost 6 bases. CDR3 nucleotide sequence: TGTGCCAGCAGCCAAGACAGGGGGCTCGAGCAGTACTTC. It is translated as CASSQDRGLEQYF.

This clonotype has a handful of counts. J is TRBJ1-1 and V is TRBV4-1; 10 nucleotides line up with TRBD1. The length of the CDR3 is 18 residues. Germline CDR1 and CDR2: MGHRA and YSYEKL. V gave up 3 bases and J gave up 6 bases; unmatched junction bases: 16. The CDR3 here is CASSHKEGQGFSYSEAFF. Here the CDR3 DNA reads TGCGCCAGCAGCCACAAGGAGGGACAGGGGTTTTCGTATTCTGAAGCTTTCTTT.

The CDR3 spells CASRRTGVANEQYF. In nucleotides, the CDR3 is TGCGCCAGCAGAAGAACAGGGGTTGCCAACGAGCAGTACTTC. The genes are TRBV10-2 and TRBJ2-5; 7 nucleotides align to TRBD1. The end of the DNA is better explained by TRBJ2-7, so the J call may be wrong. Germline values: CDR1 WSHSY, CDR2 SAAADI. The CDR3 runs to 14 residues.

The sample holds many counts of this clonotype. This chain links TRBV7-9 with TRBJ1-2; 8 bases match TRBD1. CDR1 SEHNR and CDR2 FQNEAQ come from the germline V gene (reference sequence). The CDR3 length is 15 residues. Trimming removed 2 bases from V and 7 bases from J; junction bases left unmatched: 9. The CDR3 DNA follows: TGTGCCAGCAGCTTATCAGGGGGCCCCTTGGGTGGCTACACCTTC. Residues: CASSLSGGPLGGYTF.

In this sample, this clonotype turned up once. The chain links TRBV10-3 to TRBJ2-1, with a tentative D call TRBD1 (6 bases). Per germline, CDR1 ENHRY and CDR2 SYGVKD. V was clipped by 6 bases and J by 10 bases, with 19 bases between them. The CDR3 length is 14 residues. DNA for the CDR3: TGTGCCATCAGCCTGCCCGAGGGGGTGAGGGAGCAGTTCTTC. The encoded protein is CAISLPEGVREQFF.